The sequence of this T cell receptor beta chain was determined in a study of PD-L1 blockade in urothelial cancer. As for the study in general: Median T cell yield per blood sample was around 130,000 cells.

About this clone: Its matching antigen is unknown.

The data were produced by immunoSEQ multiplex PCR, yet TCRdb's version contains in-frame clones alone and is incomplete. The repertoire includes 100,000 or so clones, 91% of them detected once, and approximately 0.88% sits in the top ten. This CDR3 spans 15 amino acids. Germline CDR1 and CDR2: SGHVS and FNYEAQ. The germline V and J ends were trimmed by 1 base and 0 bases, with 7 bases remaining between them. Study-wide results and caveats: Durable-benefit patients had greater expansion of tumor-associated blood clones at 3 weeks. Pretreatment peripheral blood TCR clonality that fell below the median predicted better survival among the patients studied.

The sequences come from PBMCs, collected around atezolizumab (anti-PD-L1) treatment. The TCR sequence derives from a woman older than 75 with urothelial cancer. The chain joins TRBV7-6 to TRBJ1-5, with D unresolved. This CDR3 reads CASSLGQYSNQPQHF. Written as DNA, the CDR3 is TGTGCCAGCAGCTTAGGGCAATATAGCAATCAGCCCCAGCATTTT.